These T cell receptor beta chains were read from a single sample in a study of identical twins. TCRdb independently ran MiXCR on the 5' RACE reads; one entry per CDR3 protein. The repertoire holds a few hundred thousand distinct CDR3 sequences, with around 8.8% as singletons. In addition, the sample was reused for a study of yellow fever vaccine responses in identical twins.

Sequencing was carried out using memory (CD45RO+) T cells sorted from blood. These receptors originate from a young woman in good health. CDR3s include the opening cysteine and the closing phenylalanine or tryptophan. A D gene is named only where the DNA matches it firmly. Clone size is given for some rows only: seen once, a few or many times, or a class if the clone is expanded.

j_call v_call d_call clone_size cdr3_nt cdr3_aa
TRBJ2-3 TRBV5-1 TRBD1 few TGCGCCAGCAGCGCAACAGGGGATGGCGCAGATACGCAGTATTTT CASSATGDGADTQYF
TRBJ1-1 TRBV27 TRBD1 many TGTGCCAGCAGACGAACAGGGGAGAGGACTGAAGCTTTCTTT CASRRTGERTEAFF
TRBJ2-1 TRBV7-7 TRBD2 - TGTGCCAGCAGCTTTGCGGGGGGCGGGGATGAGCAGTTCTTC CASSFAGGGDEQFF
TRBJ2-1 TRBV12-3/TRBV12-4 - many TGTGCCAGCAGTTTTCTGGGTCCCGATGAGCAGTTCTTC CASSFLGPDEQFF
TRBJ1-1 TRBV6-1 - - TGTGCCAGCAGTGAGAGGACGGTGAACACTGAAGCTTTCTTT CASSERTVNTEAFF
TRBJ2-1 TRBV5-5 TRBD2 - TGTGCCAGCAGCCCAGCGACTAGCGGGAGAAATGAGCAGTTCTTC CASSPATSGRNEQFF
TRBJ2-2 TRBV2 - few TGTGCCAGCCTACTGGACAGCGTAGGCGGGGAGCTGTTTTTT CASLLDSVGGELFF
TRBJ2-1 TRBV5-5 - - TGTGCCAGCAGCCCGACACCCCTTACGTACAATGAGCAGTTCTTC CASSPTPLTYNEQFF
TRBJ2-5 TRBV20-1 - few TGCAGTGCTAGGGGTTTAATCCTCCAAGAGACCCAGTACTTC CSARGLILQETQYF
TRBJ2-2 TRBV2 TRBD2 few TGTGCCAGCAGTGTTGGTCTAGCGGGTCCCGACGGGGAGCTGTTTTTT CASSVGLAGPDGELFF
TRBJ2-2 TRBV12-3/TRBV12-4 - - TGTGCCAGCAGCCCCTACGCCGGGGAGCTGTTTTTT CASSPYAGELFF
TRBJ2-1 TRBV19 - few TGTGCCAGTAGTAAGTCAGGGATCAACAATGAGCAGTTCTTC CASSKSGINNEQFF
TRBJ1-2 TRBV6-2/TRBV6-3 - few TGTGCCAGCGAGAACCCCGGGGGCTACACCTTC CASENPGGYTF
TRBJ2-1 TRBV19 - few TGTGCCAGTAGTATCAGGATACAGACTGATTATAATGAGCAGTTCTTC CASSIRIQTDYNEQFF
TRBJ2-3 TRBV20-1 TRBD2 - TGCAGTGCTAGTAAGGCTAGCGGGAGCACAGATACGCAGTATTTT CSASKASGSTDTQYF
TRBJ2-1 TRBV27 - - TGTGCCAGCACCCGAGGGCTATCTGGGGTGTGTAACTACAATGAGCAGTTCTTC CASTRGLSGVCNYNEQFF
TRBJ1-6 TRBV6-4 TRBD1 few TGTGCCAGCAGTGACGGGACAGGGGGAAATTCACCCCTCCACTTT CASSDGTGGNSPLHF
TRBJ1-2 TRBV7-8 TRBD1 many TGTGCCAGCAGCGAAGACAGGGGGTTTGGCTACACCTTC CASSEDRGFGYTF
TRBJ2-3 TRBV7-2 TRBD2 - TGTGCCAGCAGACCCGCACTAGCGGGGGGTGCAGATACGCAGTATTTT CASRPALAGGADTQYF
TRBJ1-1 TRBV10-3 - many TGTGCCATCACCGCCGGGACACAGAACACTGAAGCTTTCTTT CAITAGTQNTEAFF
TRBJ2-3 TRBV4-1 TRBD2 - TGCGCCAGCAGCCCACAGGCAGCGGGAGAGGCAGATACGCAGTATTTT CASSPQAAGEADTQYF
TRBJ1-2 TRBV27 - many TGTGCCAGCAAGGACTTCCCCGCGGCGGATGGCTACACCTTC CASKDFPAADGYTF
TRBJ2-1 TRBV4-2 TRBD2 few TGTGCCAGCAGCCAATACCAGTCTCGCGGGGGGGCCCGTAGCGAGCAGTTCTTC CASSQYQSRGGARSEQFF
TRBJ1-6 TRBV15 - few TGTGCCACCAGCAGAGATCAGGATTCACCCCTCCACTTT CATSRDQDSPLHF
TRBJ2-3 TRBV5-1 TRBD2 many TGCGCCAGCACCCAGGCGATAAGCGGGAACACAGATACGCAGTATTTT CASTQAISGNTDTQYF
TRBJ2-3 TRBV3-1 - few TGTGCCAGCAGCCATCCGGGTACGACAGATACGCAGTATTTT CASSHPGTTDTQYF
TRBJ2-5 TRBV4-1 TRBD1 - TGCGCCAGCAGCCATGACAGGGGCGGAGTGACCCAGTACTTC CASSHDRGGVTQYF
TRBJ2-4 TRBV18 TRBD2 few TGTGCCAGCTCACCCCCCGGGAGGGGTGTTAACATTCAGTACTTC CASSPPGRGVNIQYF
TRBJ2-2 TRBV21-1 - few TGTGCCAGCAGATGTAGGCGGGCGAACACCGGGGAGCTGTTTTTT CASRCRRANTGELFF
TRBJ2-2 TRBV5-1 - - TGCGCCAGCTTACAGGACTACACCGGGGAGCTGTTTTTT CASLQDYTGELFF
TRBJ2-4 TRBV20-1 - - TGCAGTGCTAGAGCCAGGGGAGGGAGGATTCCCAAAAACATTCAGTACTTC CSARARGGRIPKNIQYF
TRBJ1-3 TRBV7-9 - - TGTGCCAGCAGCTTCTTTGGACCTGGAAACACCATATATTTT CASSFFGPGNTIYF
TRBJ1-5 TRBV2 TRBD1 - TGTGCCAGCAGTGAAGGGACAGGGGGACAGCCCCAGCATTTT CASSEGTGGQPQHF
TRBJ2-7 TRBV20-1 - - TGCAGTGCTAGAGAACACCCCTCCTACGAGCAGTACTTC CSAREHPSYEQYF
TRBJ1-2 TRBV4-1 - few TGCGCCAGCAGCCTTTGGTCCTACTCTCTTGCTGGCTACACCTTC CASSLWSYSLAGYTF
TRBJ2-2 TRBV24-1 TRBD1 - TGTGCCACCTCATCCGGACAGGGGCGCACCGGGGAGCTGTTTTTT CATSSGQGRTGELFF
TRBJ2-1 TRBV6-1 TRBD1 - TGTGCCAGCAGGCCACAGGGGCTCAACAATGAGCAGTTCTTC CASRPQGLNNEQFF
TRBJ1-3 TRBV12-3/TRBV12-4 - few TGTGCCAGCAGGCCCGCCCTCGGGCAGCAATCAAACACCATATATTTT CASRPALGQQSNTIYF
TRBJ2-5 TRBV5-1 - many TGCGCCAGCAGTTTGGGGTACAGACAAGAGACCCAGTACTTC CASSLGYRQETQYF
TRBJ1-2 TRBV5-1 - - TGCGCCAGCAGCTTGGATGGGCGGTCTTATGGCTACACCTTC CASSLDGRSYGYTF
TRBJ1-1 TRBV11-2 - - TGTGCCAGCAGCCGCAGCGGTTCGAACACTGAAGCTTTCTTT CASSRSGSNTEAFF
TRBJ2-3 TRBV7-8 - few TGTGCCAGCAGCCCGATGGTGGGCACAGATACGCAGTATTTT CASSPMVGTDTQYF
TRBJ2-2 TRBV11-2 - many TGTGCCAGCAGCCGGGCGGGGCCCGGGGAGCTGTTTTTT CASSRAGPGELFF
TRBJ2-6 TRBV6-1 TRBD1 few TGTGCCAGCACCCGACAGGGTACTTCTGGGGCCAACGTCCTGACTTTC CASTRQGTSGANVLTF
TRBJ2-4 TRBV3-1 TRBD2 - TGTGCCAGCAGCCCCCGACTAGCGGGAGGCAAAAACATTCAGTACTTC CASSPRLAGGKNIQYF
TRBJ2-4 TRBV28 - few TGTGCCAGCAGCCTCAACAAAAACATTCAGTACTTC CASSLNKNIQYF
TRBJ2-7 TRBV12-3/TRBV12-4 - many TGTGCCAGCAGCCCCCGCTATACAGGAGCCGGTGAGCAGTACTTC CASSPRYTGAGEQYF
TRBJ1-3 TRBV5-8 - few TGTGCCAGCAGCACTGTAGCAGGATCTGGAAACACCATATATTTT CASSTVAGSGNTIYF